These 28 T cell receptor beta chains originate from one sample sequenced in a study of blood T cells in healthy people across ages. A second PCR, run for about 6 to 12 cycles, used a sample-barcoded 5' primer plus a J-beta primer mix. A single record per CDR3 protein comes from TCRdb applying MiXCR to the 5' RACE reads. This repertoire shows 1.5 million to 2 million distinct CDR3 sequences, around 35% found once; its top ten account for 11%. The sequenced material came from blood. The receptors originated from a woman aged 30 to 39 in good health.

This clonotype was counted between two and nine times. This chain uses TRBV12-5 with TRBJ2-3; a possible D gene is TRBD2 (5 bases). The ends were cut back, 7 bases at V and 5 bases at J, with 16 bases in the middle. There are 14 residues in the CDR3. The germline V gene encodes CDR1 LGHNT and CDR2 FRNRAP. DNA for the CDR3: TGTGCTAGTGCAGACGGGATGGGCGTAGATACGCAGTATTTT. Translating it yields CASADGMGVDTQYF.

J is TRBJ2-3 and V is TRBV5-1; D is possibly TRBD2 (5 bases). The V and J ends lost 4 bases and 8 bases respectively, with 14 bases between them. Per germline, CDR1 SGHRS and CDR2 YFSETQ. CDR3 length equals 13 residues. CDR3 sequence reads: CASSPRGRGTQYF. In DNA, the CDR3 is TGCGCCAGCAGCCCGCGAGGGCGTGGTACGCAGTATTTT. The full variable domain, in which reference TRBV5-1 and TRBJ2-3 provide the parts outside the CDR3, is KAGVTQTPRYLIKTRGQQVTLSCSPISGHRSVSWYQQTPGQGLQFLFEYFSETQRNKGNFPGRFSGRQFSNSRSEMNVSTLELGDSALYLCASSPRGRGTQYFGPGTRLTVL.

The chain is built from TRBV5-6 and TRBJ2-3; 8 positions match TRBD2. The CDR3 extends over 17 amino acids. V trimming: 3 bases; J trimming: 0 bases; junction bases outside the gene matches: 9. Germline V lookup: CDR1 SGHDT, CDR2 YYEEEE. This CDR3 is CASSWERRGASTDTQYF. DNA for the CDR3: TGTGCCAGCAGCTGGGAGAGGCGGGGGGCTAGCACAGATACGCAGTATTTT.

This clonotype was seen a few times. The J gene is TRBJ2-7, the V gene TRBV29-1, with D perhaps matching TRBD1 (7 bases). There are 13 residues in the CDR3. Trimming removed 5 bases from V and 7 bases from J, with 18 bases in between. CDR1 is SQVTM and CDR2 is ANQGSEA in the germline V gene. For the CDR3, the DNA is TGCAGCGTTCTCAAGCCGACAGGGAGGGAGCAGTACTTC. It specifies CSVLKPTGREQYF.

The chain uses TRBV20-1 and TRBJ2-1; tentatively, D is TRBD2 (5 bases). Germline CDR1 reads DFQATT; CDR2 reads SNEGSKA (reference sequence). The CDR3 has 14 amino acids. Trimming removed 2 bases at V and 12 bases at J, with 20 bases between. For the CDR3, the DNA is TGCAGTGCTAGACACCACCTTATAGAGAGGGCGCAGTTCTTC. Its protein product is CSARHHLIERAQFF.

In DNA, the CDR3 is TGCGCCAGCAGCCAAGGGACCGAAGGGCCGGATGAGCAGTTCTTC. Residues: CASSQGTEGPDEQFF. The chain is built from TRBV4-1 and TRBJ2-1; D not certain. The germline gives CDR1 MGHRA, CDR2 YSYEKL. V lost 1 base and J 8 bases, leaving 15 bases between the germline ends. The CDR3 contains 15 residues.

This clonotype was observed a few times. This chain links TRBV12-3 or TRBV12-4 with TRBJ2-3, with 11 bases identical to TRBD1. The CDR3 totals 18 residues. The junction had 13 bases not matched to a gene; V was cut back by 3 bases and J by 5 bases. CDR3 protein: CASSFGQGAGLAIDTQYF. Written as DNA, the CDR3 is TGTGCCAGCAGTTTCGGACAGGGGGCCGGACTAGCGATAGATACGCAGTATTTT.

This chain joins TRBV5-1 and TRBJ2-5; TRBD2 agrees at 10 bases. CDR3 size: 16 residues. V lost 3 bases and J lost 4; bases outside the gene matches: 9. CDR1 is SGHRS, CDR2 YFSETQ, per germline. The CDR3 spells CASSSAYSSGGETQYF. In DNA form, the CDR3 reads TGCGCCAGCAGCTCGGCCTACTCTAGCGGGGGAGAGACCCAGTACTTC. The whole variable domain, remainder taken from reference TRBV5-1 and TRBJ2-5, is KAGVTQTPRYLIKTRGQQVTLSCSPISGHRSVSWYQQTPGQGLQFLFEYFSETQRNKGNFPGRFSGRQFSNSRSEMNVSTLELGDSALYLCASSSAYSSGGETQYFGPGTRLLVL.

The chain has TRBV27 and TRBJ2-3; D possibly corresponds to TRBD2 (6 bases). V lost 7 bases to trimming and J lost 3 bases, with 11 bases between them. Per the germline V gene, CDR1 is MNHEY and CDR2 is SMNVEV (reference sequence). The CDR3 consists of 13 residues. CDR3 bases: TGTGCCAGCATCCCCGGGGGAACAGATACGCAGTATTTT. Protein product: CASIPGGTDTQYF.

In nucleotides, the CDR3 is TGTGCCGCTAACTCTGGGGCCAACGTCCTGACTTTC. Protein: CAANSGANVLTF. The chain has TRBV19 and TRBJ2-6; no clear D gene. V was shortened by 11 bases and J by 0 bases, with 5 bases between the two germline ends. The germline V gene encodes CDR1 LNHDA and CDR2 SQIVND (reference sequence). The CDR3 length is 12 residues.

This clonotype was recorded once. The gene calls are TRBV4-1 and TRBJ2-1, with D maybe TRBD1 (6 bases). The CDR3 has 12 amino acids. Trimming stripped 3 bases from V and 10 bases from J, with 10 bases between. In germline, CDR1 is MGHRA, CDR2 YSYEKL. The CDR3: CASSHPDREQFF. The DNA of the CDR3 is TGCGCCAGCAGCCACCCCGACAGGGAGCAGTTCTTC.

The sample holds many counts of this clonotype. The rearrangement uses TRBV10-1 and TRBJ2-7, with 7 bases fitting TRBD1. The V gene's germline CDR1 is WNHNN and CDR2 SYGVQD (reference sequence). The CDR3 is 14 amino acids. V dropped 4 bases and J dropped 3; count of bases not matched to a gene: 6. The CDR3 DNA follows: TGCGCCAGCAGTGCGGACAGGACCTACTACGAGCAGTACTTC. Translating gives CASSADRTYYEQYF.

Note on this clonotype: This may arise from a read error, as a much more abundant clone is one base away. This sequence joins TRBV9 and TRBJ1-4; D is unclear. The germline V gene encodes CDR1 SGDLS and CDR2 YYNGEE. The CDR3 extends over 15 amino acids. The CDR3 DNA sequence: TGTGCCAGCAGCGCCACAGCAGCAACTAATGAAAAACGGTTTTTT. Translating gives CASSATAATNEKRFF.

This clonotype appeared many times. The V and J genes are TRBV29-1 and TRBJ2-3; TRBD1 aligns across 8 bases. V dropped 1 base and J dropped 2; count of bases not matched to a gene: 5. The CDR3 runs 15 residues. Germline V CDR1 and CDR2: SQVTM, ANQGSEA. The CDR3 here is CSVEGGDRSTDTQYF. The CDR3 nucleotides are TGCAGCGTTGAAGGGGGGGACAGGTCCACAGATACGCAGTATTTT.

The table lists this clonotype with a count of one. V gene TRBV20-1 combines with J gene TRBJ2-5; D is undetermined. V lost 1 base to trimming and J lost 3 bases, with 6 bases between them. The germline gives CDR1 DFQATT, CDR2 SNEGSKA (reference sequence). This CDR3 comprises 12 residues. CDR3 in amino acids: CSARGLKETQYF. CDR3 DNA: TGCAGTGCTAGAGGTCTTAAAGAGACCCAGTACTTC.

This clonotype has a handful of counts. The genes are TRBV12-3 or TRBV12-4 and TRBJ2-2; 9 bases line up with TRBD2. CDR3 length: 17 residues. With V trimmed by 5 bases and J by 4 bases, 11 bases remained unmatched. DNA of the CDR3: TGTGCCAGCAGTCCGCGAGGTAGCGGGAGAGGCACCGGGGAGCTGTTTTTT. It specifies CASSPRGSGRGTGELFF.

The V call is TRBV5-1, the J call TRBJ2-7; no reliable D call. Germline V gives CDR1 SGHRS, CDR2 YFSETQ. This CDR3 is 16 amino acids long. V lost 4 bases and J 1 base, leaving 18 bases between the germline ends. The CDR3 sequence: CASSTNLLWDSYEQYF. The DNA of the CDR3 is TGCGCCAGCAGCACCAATCTACTATGGGATTCCTACGAGCAGTACTTC.

This clonotype was counted between two and nine times. CDR3 sequence (DNA): TGCAGTGCTAGAGACCCAGGGGGAGCGGGAGTAGACAATGAGCAGTTCTTC. Amino acid sequence: CSARDPGGAGVDNEQFF. The gene calls are TRBV20-1 and TRBJ2-1, with D possibly being TRBD2 (8 bases). V was pared by 0 bases and J by 5 bases, with 20 bases between. Germline V gene sequence: CDR1 DFQATT, CDR2 SNEGSKA (reference sequence). This CDR3 has 17 residues.

This chain connects TRBV13 to TRBJ2-3; 9 nucleotides align to TRBD2. Germline values: CDR1 PRHDT, CDR2 FYEKMQ (reference sequence). J gave up 3 bases and V 2 bases, and 3 bases lay outside the gene matches. CDR3 size: 15 residues. The CDR3 loop is CASSLLGLATDTQYF. CDR3 coding DNA: TGTGCCAGCAGCTTACTGGGACTAGCTACAGATACGCAGTATTTT.

V is TRBV6-1 and J is TRBJ2-6, with D maybe TRBD1 (5 bases). V was cut by 3 bases and J by 5 bases, with 8 bases left in between. Per the germline V gene, CDR1 is MNHNS and CDR2 is SASEGT. This CDR3 has 14 residues. CDR3 in amino acids: CASSDRARANVLTF. The CDR3 coding sequence is TGTGCCAGCAGTGACAGGGCTAGGGCCAACGTCCTGACTTTC.

The chain has TRBV3-1 and TRBJ1-1; D is uncertain. V was shortened by 2 bases and J by 4 bases, with 11 bases between the two germline ends. The CDR3 length is 14 residues. From germline, CDR1 is LGHDT and CDR2 YNNKEL (reference sequence). Here the CDR3 reads CASSQKGSGTEAFF. Here the CDR3 DNA reads TGTGCCAGCAGCCAAAAAGGCTCGGGCACTGAAGCTTTCTTT.

The chain is built from TRBV7-2 and TRBJ2-7, with 8 bases fitting TRBD2. Per germline, CDR1 SGHTA and CDR2 FQGNSA. CDR3 size: 16 residues. The V and J ends lost 4 bases and 0 bases, in that order; junction bases with no gene match: 8. CDR3 coding DNA: TGTGCCAGCAGCTCCTCACTAGCGGTTAGCTCCTACGAGCAGTACTTC. As protein: CASSSSLAVSSYEQYF.

The chain joins TRBV5-1 to TRBJ1-4; 9 bases fit TRBD1. V lost 4 bases to trimming and J lost 4 bases; unmatched junction nucleotides: 5. In germline, CDR1 is SGHRS, CDR2 YFSETQ. The CDR3 contains 15 residues. Here the CDR3 reads CASSQQGANNEKLFF. The CDR3 DNA is TGCGCCAGCAGCCAACAGGGGGCCAATAATGAAAAACTGTTTTTT.

This clonotype was counted many times. The chain has TRBV15 and TRBJ2-7; 11 bases match TRBD2. J was trimmed by 4 bases and V by 0 bases; bases with no gene match: 5. The CDR3 covers 16 residues. Germline V lookup: CDR1 LNHNV, CDR2 YYDKDF (reference sequence). This CDR3 is CATSRDWLAGGYEQYF. DNA of the CDR3: TGTGCCACCAGCAGAGATTGGTTAGCGGGAGGGTACGAGCAGTACTTC.

This clonotype was detected only a few times. The J gene is TRBJ2-5, the V gene TRBV7-3; D could derive from TRBD1 or TRBD2 (6 bases each). V lost 3 bases, J lost 5 bases, and 16 bases lay in between. The CDR3 is made up of 15 amino acids. Germline-derived CDR1 and CDR2 are SGHTA and FQGTGA. The CDR3 DNA sequence: TGTGCCAGCAGCTTGGGATGGGGGGCCGAGGAGACCCAGTACTTC. The encoded protein is CASSLGWGAEETQYF.

The gene calls are TRBV28 and TRBJ1-2, with D perhaps TRBD1 (5 bases). This CDR3 has 16 residues. CDR1 MDHEN and CDR2 SYDVKM come from the germline V gene. Trimming shortened V by 4 bases and J by 4 bases, and 19 bases separated the two germline ends. The DNA of the CDR3 is TGTGCCAGCAGTTCAAATCAGGGAGGTGAGCCCTATGGCTACACCTTC. This encodes CASSSNQGGEPYGYTF.

The V gene is TRBV2, the J gene TRBJ2-1; 9 bases map to TRBD2. CDR3 length: 18 amino acids. Germline values: CDR1 SNHLY, CDR2 FYNNEI. J lost 7 bases, V lost 1 base, and 14 bases had no gene match. The CDR3 here is CASSEEAYWREGLNEQFF. In DNA, the CDR3 is TGTGCCAGCAGTGAAGAGGCCTACTGGCGGGAGGGCCTAAATGAGCAGTTCTTC.

The sample holds a few counts of this clonotype. V gene TRBV5-1 combines with J gene TRBJ2-3; weak D call: TRBD1 (6 bases). Germline V gives CDR1 SGHRS, CDR2 YFSETQ. The CDR3 is 13 amino acids. Trimming stripped 4 bases from V and 7 bases from J, with 13 bases between. CDR3 sequence reads: CASSPQGIHTQYF. The CDR3, as DNA: TGCGCCAGCAGCCCCCAGGGGATCCATACGCAGTATTTT.